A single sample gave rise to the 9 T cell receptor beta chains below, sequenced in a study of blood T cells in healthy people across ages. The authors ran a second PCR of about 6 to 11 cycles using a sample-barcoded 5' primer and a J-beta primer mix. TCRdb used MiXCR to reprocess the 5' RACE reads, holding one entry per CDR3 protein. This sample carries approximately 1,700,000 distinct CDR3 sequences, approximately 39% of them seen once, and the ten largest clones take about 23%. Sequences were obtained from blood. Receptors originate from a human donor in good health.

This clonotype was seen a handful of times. The DNA of the CDR3 is TGTGCCAGCAGTTTCTACGTCCGAGGGCAGTTCTTC. Its translation: CASSFYVRGQFF. This chain connects TRBV12-3 or TRBV12-4 to TRBJ2-1; D is uncertain. With 3 bases removed from V and 12 bases from J, the gap between germline ends came to 12 bases. The CDR3 is 12 residues long.

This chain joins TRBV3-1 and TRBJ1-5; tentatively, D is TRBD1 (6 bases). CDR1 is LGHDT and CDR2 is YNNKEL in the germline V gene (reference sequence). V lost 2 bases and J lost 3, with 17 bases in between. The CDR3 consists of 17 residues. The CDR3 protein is CASSQSFRDIPNQPQHF. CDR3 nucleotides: TGTGCCAGCAGCCAAAGTTTTCGGGACATTCCCAATCAGCCCCAGCATTTT. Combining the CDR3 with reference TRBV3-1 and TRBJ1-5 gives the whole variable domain DTAVSQTPKYLVTQMGNDKSIKCEQNLGHDTMYWYKQDSKKFLKIMFSYNNKELIINETVPNRFSPKSPDKAHLNLHINSLELGDSAVYFCASSQSFRDIPNQPQHFGDGTRLSIL.

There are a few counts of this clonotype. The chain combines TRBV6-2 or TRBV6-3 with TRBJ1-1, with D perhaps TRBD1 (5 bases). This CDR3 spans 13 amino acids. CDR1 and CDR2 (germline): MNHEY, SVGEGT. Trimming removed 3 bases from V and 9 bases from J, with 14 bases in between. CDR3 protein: CASSYGRVEKAFF. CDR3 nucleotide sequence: TGTGCCAGCAGTTATGGCAGGGTGGAGAAAGCTTTCTTT.

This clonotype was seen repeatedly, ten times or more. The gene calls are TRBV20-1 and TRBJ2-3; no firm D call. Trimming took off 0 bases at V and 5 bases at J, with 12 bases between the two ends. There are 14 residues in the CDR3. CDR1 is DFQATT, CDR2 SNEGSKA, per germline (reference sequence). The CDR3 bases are TGCAGTGCTAGAGATTCTATGCGGATAGATACGCAGTATTTT. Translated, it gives CSARDSMRIDTQYF.

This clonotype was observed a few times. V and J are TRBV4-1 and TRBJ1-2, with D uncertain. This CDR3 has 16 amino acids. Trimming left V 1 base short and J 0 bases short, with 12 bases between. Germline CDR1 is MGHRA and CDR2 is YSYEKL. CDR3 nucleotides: TGCGCCAGCAGCCAAGGGATTCAGAATTCTAACTATGGCTACACCTTC. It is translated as CASSQGIQNSNYGYTF.

This CDR3 is CATIFPENTEAFF. The DNA of the CDR3 is TGTGCCACCATTTTTCCGGAGAACACTGAAGCTTTCTTT. The gene calls are TRBV24-1 and TRBJ1-1; no clear D gene. V lost 8 bases to trimming and J lost 1 base, with 10 bases between them. CDR1 and CDR2 from the germline V gene are KGHDR and SFDVKD. This CDR3 is built from 13 residues.

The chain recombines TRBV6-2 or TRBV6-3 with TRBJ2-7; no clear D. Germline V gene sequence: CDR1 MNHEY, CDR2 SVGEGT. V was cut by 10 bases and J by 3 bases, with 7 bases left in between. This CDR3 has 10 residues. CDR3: CATQDYEQYF. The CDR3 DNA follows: TGTGCCACTCAGGACTACGAGCAGTACTTC.

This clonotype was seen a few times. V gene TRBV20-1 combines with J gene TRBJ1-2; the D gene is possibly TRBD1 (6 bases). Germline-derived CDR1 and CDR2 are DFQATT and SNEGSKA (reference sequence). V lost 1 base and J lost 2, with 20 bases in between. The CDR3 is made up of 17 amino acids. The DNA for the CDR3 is TGCAGTGCTAGAGCTATCATCTCAGACAGGAAAAACTATGGCTACACCTTC. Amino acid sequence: CSARAIISDRKNYGYTF.

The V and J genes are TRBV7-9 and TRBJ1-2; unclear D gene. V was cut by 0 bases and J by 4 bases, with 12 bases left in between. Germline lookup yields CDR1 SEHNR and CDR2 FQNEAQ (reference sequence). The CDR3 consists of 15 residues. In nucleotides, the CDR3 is TGTGCCAGCAGCTTAGCGCTCGTTGTCTGCTATGGCTACACCTTC. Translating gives CASSLALVVCYGYTF.